This T cell receptor beta chain is from a study of cytotoxic CD8 clonotypes in ibrutinib-treated CLL. In the study overall: Among the patients, over 9 presented as relapsed/refractory and 15 as treatment-naive; roughly 17 showed unmutated IGHV. Responses: roughly 25 partial, 2 complete; after median roughly 68 months, around 14 stayed remitted, around twelve progressed.

Study results and caveats: There were few public clonotypes, and on treatment they contracted or stayed stable.

Comment on this clone: The target antigen is unknown.

Germline V gene data show CDR1 as SNHLY and CDR2 as FYNNEI. The V end was cut by 7 bases, the J end by 2 bases, with 12 bases between. This CDR3 region has 14 residues. Depth targeted 1 in 200,000 to 1 in 1 million T cells, averaging approximately 9.3x coverage per clonotype. The method was immunoSEQ multiplex PCR; TCRdb's version includes in-frame clones alone and lacks a portion of them. The sample holds about 330,000 clones; 67% are singletons and the top ten take roughly 6.8%. This chain joins TRBV2 and TRBJ1-5; no reliable D call. This receptor was obtained from a human donor with chronic lymphocytic leukemia. Specimen: PBMCs, collected after 36 months of ibrutinib treatment. CDR3 loop: CASMRGGGNQPQHF. DNA of the CDR3: TGTGCCAGCATGCGGGGTGGTGGCAATCAGCCCCAGCATTTT.